These 21 T cell receptor beta chains share one sample of origin, sequenced in a study of blood T cell dynamics during melanoma immunotherapy. Using immunoSEQ multiplex PCR, the repertoire was profiled, and TCRdb retains in-frame clones only, with some absent. Here the sample spans over 12,000 clones, roughly 87% being singletons. Time point denoted: week 3, after first cycle of checkpoint inhibitor. The source material was blood, sampled from a patient treated with checkpoint blockade. All receptors come from a human donor with melanoma.

This sequence joins TRBV4-3 and TRBJ2-2; D not resolved. Per germline, CDR1 LGHNA and CDR2 YSLEER. V was cut by 4 bases and J by 1 base, with 22 bases left in between. This CDR3 spans 19 amino acids. The chain's CDR3 is CASSLSRAFYTMNTGELFF. The CDR3 DNA is TGCGCCAGCAGCCTTTCCCGGGCCTTTTATACTATGAACACCGGGGAGCTGTTTTTT.

This sequence joins TRBV28 and TRBJ2-3; 7 nucleotides line up with TRBD2. Germline V gene lookup returns CDR1 MDHEN and CDR2 SYDVKM. This CDR3 comprises 13 residues. J lost 11 bases, V lost 3 bases, and 8 bases had no gene match. CDR3 residues: CASSLVGGKWQYF. The CDR3 DNA follows: TGTGCCAGCAGTTTGGTGGGGGGGAAGTGGCAGTATTTT. Complete variable domain (other parts from reference TRBV28 and TRBJ2-3): DVKVTQSSRYLVKRTGEKVFLECVQDMDHENMFWYRQDPGLGLRLIYFSYDVKMKEKGDIPEGYSVSREKKERFSLILESASTNQTSMYLCASSLVGGKWQYFGPGTRLTVL.

The V and J genes are TRBV27 and TRBJ2-7, with TRBD2 matching over 12 bases. V was clipped by 4 bases and J by 4 bases; unmatched bases: 2. From germline, CDR1 is MNHEY and CDR2 SMNVEV (reference sequence). The CDR3 totals 14 residues. The DNA for the CDR3 is TGTGCCAGCAGTTCCGGGACTAGCGGGTACGAGCAGTACTTC. Amino acids: CASSSGTSGYEQYF.

This rearrangement joins TRBV7-2 to TRBJ2-1; 9 positions match TRBD2. Germline V gene lookup returns CDR1 SGHTA and CDR2 FQGNSA. The V segment lost 2 bases and the J segment 9 bases; nucleotides outside the gene matches: 14. The CDR3 runs to 17 residues. The CDR3 nucleotides are TGTGCCAGCAGCTTAAGAAGGACTAGCGCGGTATCGGGTGAGCAGTTCTTC. Its protein product is CASSLRRTSAVSGEQFF.

V usage is TRBV30 and J usage is TRBJ2-5, with 7 nucleotides matching TRBD1. V shed 6 bases and J 5 bases; nucleotides not matched to a gene: 12. The CDR3 is 14 amino acids. The germline gives CDR1 GTSNPN, CDR2 SVGIG (reference sequence). The CDR3 nucleotides are TGTGCCTGCTCCCTAGCCAGGGGGATGGAGACCCAGTACTTC. This translates into CACSLARGMETQYF.

J is TRBJ2-1 and V is TRBV7-6, with no clear D. This CDR3 is built from 12 residues. Germline lookup yields CDR1 SGHVS and CDR2 FNYEAQ. The V gene lost 8 bases and the J gene lost 4 bases, with 9 bases spanning the gap. The CDR3, as DNA: TGTGCCAGCTCGACGGAGTACAATGAGCAGTTCTTC. This encodes CASSTEYNEQFF.

CDR3: CASSLSPGYEQYF. The CDR3 DNA sequence: TGTGCCAGCAGTTTATCCCCGGGGTACGAGCAGTACTTC. This chain joins TRBV27 and TRBJ2-5; D may be TRBD2 (5 bases). The better agreement between TRBJ2-7 and the DNA end casts doubt on the J call. CDR1 is MNHEY, CDR2 SMNVEV, per germline (reference sequence). The CDR3 is 13 amino acids.

The V call is TRBV27, the J call TRBJ2-3, with 8 bases matching TRBD1. The CDR3 sequence is 15 residues long. The V gene end was trimmed by 7 bases and the J gene end by 5 bases; junction bases not matched to a gene: 11. Germline V gives CDR1 MNHEY, CDR2 SMNVEV (reference sequence). CDR3 residues: CASKLQGARGDTQYF. CDR3 sequence (DNA): TGTGCCAGCAAACTCCAGGGGGCGAGGGGAGATACGCAGTATTTT.

This chain links TRBV5-1 with TRBJ2-7; D gene uncertain. CDR1 is SGHRS, CDR2 YFSETQ, per germline. The V end was cut by 4 bases, the J end by 1 base, with 18 bases between. There are 16 residues in the CDR3. The CDR3 protein is CASSKGNSLGSYEQYF. CDR3 in DNA: TGCGCCAGCAGCAAAGGGAACTCTTTGGGGTCCTACGAGCAGTACTTC.

J is TRBJ2-7 and V is TRBV7-8; D gene ambiguous. V lost 0 bases and J lost 6, with 18 bases in between. Per germline, CDR1 SGHVS and CDR2 FQNEAQ. This CDR3 is 16 amino acids long. CDR3 coding DNA: TGTGCCAGCAGCTTAGCGGATTGGGCAGGCGGTAGCGAGCAGTACTTC. The encoded protein is CASSLADWAGGSEQYF.

V is TRBV9 and J is TRBJ1-5; possible D gene TRBD1, 5 bases. Germline lookup yields CDR1 SGDLS and CDR2 YYNGEE. This CDR3 spans 15 amino acids. V was pared by 4 bases and J by 1 base, with 12 bases between. This chain's CDR3 is CASSPGTVSNQPQHF. The CDR3 nucleotides are TGTGCCAGCAGCCCTGGGACGGTAAGCAATCAGCCCCAGCATTTT.

This clone has more than one count but fewer than ten. The chain couples TRBV27 to TRBJ2-1; 10 bases are shared with TRBD2. The CDR3 runs to 15 residues. Trimming cost V 2 bases and J 5 bases; bases outside gene matches: 3. CDR1 is MNHEY and CDR2 is SMNVEV in the germline V gene (reference sequence). The CDR3 coding sequence is TGTGCCAGCAGTTTAATCCTAGCGGGGGACAATGAGCAGTTCTTC. Protein sequence: CASSLILAGDNEQFF.

This rearrangement joins TRBV5-1 to TRBJ2-5; D may be TRBD1 or TRBD2 (7 bases each). The CDR3 has 17 residues. The germline gives CDR1 SGHRS, CDR2 YFSETQ. V dropped 3 bases and J dropped 4 bases, with 22 bases sitting between them. CDR3 protein: CASSWGEGAPIRETQYF. The CDR3 coding sequence is TGCGCCAGCAGCTGGGGGGAGGGGGCGCCTATCCGAGAGACCCAGTACTTC. Full variable domain (missing parts from reference TRBV5-1 and TRBJ2-5): KAGVTQTPRYLIKTRGQQVTLSCSPISGHRSVSWYQQTPGQGLQFLFEYFSETQRNKGNFPGRFSGRQFSNSRSEMNVSTLELGDSALYLCASSWGEGAPIRETQYFGPGTRLLVL.

The V gene is TRBV4-3, the J gene TRBJ2-5; D remains unclear. V lost 0 bases and J 5 bases, leaving 7 bases between the germline ends. The CDR3 consists of 13 residues. Germline V gene data show CDR1 as LGHNA and CDR2 as YSLEER. CDR3 DNA sequence: TGCGCCAGCAGCCAAGAATTAAGGGAGACCCAGTACTTC. Protein: CASSQELRETQYF.

The chain uses TRBV5-4 and TRBJ2-3, with 8 bases fitting TRBD1. Per germline, CDR1 SGHNT and CDR2 YYREEE (reference sequence). This CDR3 is built from 16 residues. V lost 4 bases and J lost 0; bases outside the gene matches: 7. CDR3 sequence reads: CASSPGQGRSTDTQYF. The CDR3 bases are TGTGCCAGCAGCCCCGGACAGGGACGGAGCACAGATACGCAGTATTTT.

CDR3 amino acids: CASSPQMAANEQFF. CDR3 DNA sequence: TGTGCCAGTAGTCCCCAGATGGCCGCCAATGAGCAGTTCTTC. This rearrangement joins TRBV19 to TRBJ2-1; D not resolved. The CDR3 has 14 amino acids. Germline V lookup: CDR1 LNHDA, CDR2 SQIVND (reference sequence). V dropped 5 bases and J dropped 6 bases, with 14 bases sitting between them.

Here the CDR3 reads CASSLGQGQPYSSYEQYF. The CDR3 DNA reads as TGCGCCAGCAGCTTGGGACAGGGCCAACCTTACTCCTCCTACGAGCAGTACTTC. The V call is TRBV5-1, the J call TRBJ2-7, with TRBD1 identical over 7 bases. The CDR3 loop spans 18 amino acids. Per germline, CDR1 SGHRS and CDR2 YFSETQ. J lost 0 bases, V lost 0 bases, and 12 bases had no gene match.

This clone has a single count. The chain is built from TRBV7-3 and TRBJ2-1; a possible D gene is TRBD2 (6 bases). The germline V gene has CDR1 SGHTA and CDR2 FQGTGA. This CDR3 has 17 amino acids. Trimming cost V 5 bases and J 0 bases, with 17 bases left between them. The CDR3 nucleotides are TGTGCCAGCAGCCCCCGGGCCGCGGGGTTCTCCTACAATGAGCAGTTCTTC. It is translated as CASSPRAAGFSYNEQFF.

The chain has TRBV9 and TRBJ2-2; tentatively, D is TRBD2 (5 bases). The CDR3 extends over 16 amino acids. V gave up 4 bases and J gave up 6 bases, with 19 bases separating them. Germline V lookup: CDR1 SGDLS, CDR2 YYNGEE. The CDR3 DNA sequence: TGTGCCAGCAGCCTAAGAGGAGGTTCCGTGGCCGGGGAGCTGTTTTTT. This translates into CASSLRGGSVAGELFF.

V is TRBV9 and J is TRBJ2-3; 10 nucleotides line up with TRBD2. V dropped 1 base and J dropped 3; count of bases not matched to a gene: 2. CDR1 is SGDLS, CDR2 YYNGEE, per germline. The CDR3 loop spans 15 amino acids. The CDR3 is CASSVMGLATDTQYF. The CDR3 bases are TGTGCCAGCAGCGTAATGGGACTAGCGACAGATACGCAGTATTTT.

The chain combines TRBV7-9 with TRBJ2-1, with TRBD2 identical over 10 bases. CDR1 SEHNR and CDR2 FQNEAQ come from the germline V gene (reference sequence). This CDR3 has 16 residues. With V trimmed by 5 bases and J by 1 base, 5 bases remained unmatched. CDR3 sequence: CASSPYSGRSYNEQFF. The CDR3 coding sequence is TGTGCCAGCAGCCCCTATAGCGGGAGGTCCTACAATGAGCAGTTCTTC.